The rows below give T cell receptor beta chains drawn from one sample of a study of blood T cells in healthy people across ages. TCRdb passed the 5' RACE reads through MiXCR, listing each CDR3 protein once. The sample includes 650,000 to 950,000 distinct CDR3 sequences, approximately 44% of them seen just once. Sequencing input: blood. The receptor set was obtained from a man aged 55 to 69 in good health. The CDR3 runs from the conserved cysteine through the conserved F or W. D genes are given only for firm matches. Size is stated for part of the rows, as once, few or many counts, or as a class when the clone is expanded.

>TRBJ1-6|TRBV2|NA|NA
CASRETDGSPLHF
TGTGCCAGCAGGGAGACAGATGGGTCACCCCTCCACTTT
>TRBJ2-3|TRBV5-1|NA|NA
CASRTDSPGTDTQYF
TGCGCCAGCAGAACGGACAGCCCCGGCACAGATACGCAGTATTTT
>TRBJ2-7|TRBV20-1|NA|many
CSAKDRYYEQYF
TGCAGTGCAAAAGACAGGTACTACGAGCAGTACTTC
>TRBJ2-6|TRBV9|NA|few
CASSVGDSSGANVLTF
TGTGCCAGCAGCGTAGGAGACTCGTCTGGGGCCAACGTCCTGACTTTC
>TRBJ1-6|TRBV28|TRBD1|once
CASSFQGAYNSPLHF
TGTGCCAGCAGTTTTCAGGGGGCCTATAATTCACCCCTCCACTTT
>TRBJ1-1|TRBV4-3|TRBD1|NA
CASSQDRSGGIAFF
TGCGCCAGCAGCCAAGATCGCTCAGGGGGCATAGCTTTCTTT
>TRBJ2-1|TRBV18|TRBD1|few
CASSTTGTGSYNEQFF
TGTGCCAGCTCAACTACCGGGACAGGGTCTTACAATGAGCAGTTCTTC
>TRBJ2-5|TRBV6-5|TRBD2|NA
CASSPRDGRGGQTQYF
TGTGCCAGCAGCCCCCGGGACGGTCGGGGGGGACAGACCCAGTACTTC
>TRBJ1-2|TRBV7-2|NA|few
CASSTREGPSLYGYTF
TGTGCCAGCAGCACCCGGGAGGGGCCCTCCCTTTATGGCTACACCTTC
>TRBJ1-5|TRBV9|NA|NA
CASSVGLGEGWDWPQHF
TGTGCCAGCAGCGTAGGATTGGGAGAGGGGTGGGATTGGCCCCAGCATTTT
>TRBJ2-2|TRBV28|NA|NA
CASSSVTGELFF
TGTGCCAGCAGTTCGGTAACCGGGGAGCTGTTTTTT
>TRBJ1-4|TRBV2|TRBD1|NA
CASMNRTGDFNEKLFF
TGTGCCAGCATGAACAGGACAGGGGATTTTAATGAAAAACTGTTTTTT
>TRBJ2-7|TRBV20-1|NA|few
CSAGAGTNYEQYF
TGCAGTGCCGGGGCAGGCACCAACTACGAGCAGTACTTC
>TRBJ2-1|TRBV7-9|NA|NA
CASSFKHDEQFF
TGTGCCAGCAGCTTCAAACACGATGAGCAGTTCTTC
>TRBJ1-5|TRBV4-3|NA|many
CASSQDKGLGPQHF
TGCGCCAGCAGCCAAGATAAGGGGCTTGGACCCCAGCATTTT
>TRBJ2-2|TRBV7-3|NA|few
CASSSGGGGELFF
TGTGCCAGCTCCTCAGGGGGAGGCGGGGAGCTGTTTTTT
>TRBJ2-5|TRBV5-1|NA|few
CASSRWQSPDQETQYF
TGCGCCAGCAGCCGATGGCAGTCGCCCGACCAAGAGACCCAGTACTTC
>TRBJ1-1|TRBV20-1|TRBD1|NA
CSARDAGQGGGTEAFF
TGCAGTGCTAGAGATGCCGGACAGGGGGGAGGGACTGAAGCTTTCTTT
>TRBJ2-5|TRBV6-1|TRBD2|NA
CAGTGTREETQYF
TGTGCCGGCACCGGGACTAGGGAGGAGACCCAGTACTTC
>TRBJ2-7|TRBV5-6|TRBD2|few
CASSSGLTYLHEQYF
TGTGCCAGCAGCTCGGGACTAACTTACCTACACGAGCAGTACTTC
>TRBJ1-2|TRBV11-1|NA|NA
CASSLSGGSDYGYTF
TGTGCCAGCAGCTTATCGGGGGGCAGCGACTATGGCTACACCTTC
>TRBJ2-5|TRBV6-2/TRBV6-3|NA|NA
CVSSDGTLRRETQYF
TGTGTCAGCAGTGACGGGACCCTGAGAAGGGAGACCCAGTACTTC
>TRBJ1-1|TRBV25-1|TRBD1|NA
CASSEYSGQGVTEAFF
TGTGCCAGCAGTGAATATTCAGGACAGGGTGTCACTGAAGCTTTCTTT
>TRBJ1-2|TRBV14|NA|NA
CASSQFRDITNYGYTF
TGTGCCAGCAGCCAATTCCGGGACATTACTAACTATGGCTACACCTTC
>TRBJ2-7|TRBV6-5|TRBD2|NA
CASRPLAGGRSYEQYF
TGTGCCAGCAGACCGCTAGCGGGGGGCCGCTCCTACGAGCAGTACTTC
>TRBJ1-2|TRBV7-2|NA|NA
CASSVAVHRAYTF
TGTGCCAGCAGCGTAGCGGTGCACAGAGCCTACACCTTC
>TRBJ2-1|TRBV21-1|NA|few
CASSRPKLAGVFYNEQFF
TGTGCCAGCAGCCGTCCAAAACTAGCGGGGGTTTTCTACAATGAGCAGTTCTTC
>TRBJ1-6|TRBV6-5|NA|NA
CASSYSGNSPLHF
TGTGCCAGCAGTTACTCGGGGAATTCACCCCTCCACTTT